This T cell receptor (beta chain) came from a study of blood T cells in healthy people across ages. Overall study results and limits: A roughly linear age-dependent decrease characterized TCR beta diversity per million T cells.

Sample-barcoded 5' priming and a J-beta primer mix drove a second PCR of roughly 6 to 12 cycles. MiXCR, run by TCRdb on the 5' RACE reads, gives a single entry per CDR3 protein. Here the sample spans roughly 1,700,000 distinct CDR3 sequences, 28% being singletons. This clonotype has a count of ten or more. Its antigen remains unidentified. Trimming at V came to 1 base and at J to 4 bases, leaving 9 bases not matched to a gene. CDR3 length equals 17 residues. CDR1 SEHNR and CDR2 FQNEAQ come from the germline V gene (reference sequence). V and J are TRBV7-9 and TRBJ1-4; 7 nucleotides align to TRBD1. The TCR originated in a woman aged 25 to 45 in good health. Sequencing was performed on blood. This CDR3 reads CASSLDFRQGYNEKLFF. CDR3 coding DNA: TGTGCCAGCAGCTTAGATTTTCGACAGGGCTATAATGAAAAACTGTTTTTT.